Presented here are 19 T cell receptor beta chains from one specimen sequenced in a study of blood T cell repertoires in COVID-19 (TCRdb year 2020). Library preparation employed the immunoSEQ multiplex PCR assay. The immuneACCESS repertoire file appears here via TCRdb, limited to in-frame rearrangements. These files lack a portion of the clones; in checked studies, under half of the deficit traces to unresolved V genes, and the cause of the others is not known. The sample table holds approximately 31,000 clones, of which around 91% were seen once. The biggest ten clones account for roughly 1.4% of the sample. The specimen was peripheral blood. The receptors derive from a man aged 60 to 69 with active COVID-19.

The chain uses TRBV11-2 and TRBJ2-7; unclear D gene. The V and J ends lost 5 bases and 1 base respectively, with 21 bases between them. Germline V gene sequence: CDR1 SGHAT, CDR2 FQNNGV. This CDR3 is 17 amino acids long. The CDR3: CASSTRSGYSSSYEQYF. The DNA for the CDR3 is TGTGCCAGCAGCACAAGAAGTGGGTACAGCTCATCCTACGAGCAGTACTTC.

This clone was picked up one time. The V gene is TRBV5-1, the J gene TRBJ2-3, with TRBD1 identical over 7 bases. V lost 0 bases, J lost 6 bases, and 4 bases stayed unmatched. This CDR3 spans 14 amino acids. Germline V CDR1 and CDR2: SGHRS, YFSETQ. CDR3 DNA sequence: TGCGCCAGCAGCTTGGGGACAGGCGGGGATACGCAGTATTTT. Translation: CASSLGTGGDTQYF.

The J gene is TRBJ1-5, the V gene TRBV7-2, with a tentative D call TRBD1 (5 bases). CDR1 is SGHTA, CDR2 FQGNSA, per germline. This CDR3 comprises 16 residues. Trimming removed 0 bases at V and 1 base at J, with 10 bases between. CDR3 residues: CASSLAGRASNQPQHF. CDR3 sequence (DNA): TGTGCCAGCAGCTTAGCAGGCAGGGCGAGCAATCAGCCCCAGCATTTT.

The chain couples TRBV5-4 to TRBJ1-5; 9 positions agree with TRBD1. The CDR3 has 15 amino acids. CDR1 SGHNT and CDR2 YYREEE come from the germline V gene (reference sequence). The trim removed 4 bases at V and 6 bases at J, leaving 8 bases unmatched. The CDR3 DNA is TGTGCCAGCAGCCCTGACAGGGGGACGGGTCAGCCCCAGCATTTT. This translates into CASSPDRGTGQPQHF.

V usage is TRBV7-3 and J usage is TRBJ2-3; 10 nucleotides line up with TRBD1. Trimming took 4 bases from V and 7 from J; bases not matched to a gene: 8. Looked up from germline, CDR1 is SGHTA and CDR2 is FQGTGA. The CDR3 contains 15 residues. The CDR3 loop reads CASSSPDRGLHTQYF. The CDR3 DNA reads TGTGCCAGCAGCTCGCCCGACAGGGGGCTGCATACGCAGTATTTT. The whole variable domain, remainder taken from reference TRBV7-3 and TRBJ2-3, is GAGVSQTPSNKVTEKGKYVELRCDPISGHTALYWYRQSLGQGPEFLIYFQGTGAADDSGLPNDRFFAVRPEGSVSTLKIQRTERGDSAVYLCASSSPDRGLHTQYFGPGTRLTVL.

The chain is built from TRBV24-1 and TRBJ1-4; 7 bases are shared with TRBD1. With 9 bases clipped from V and 6 bases from J, the junction kept 3 bases outside the gene matches. There are 12 residues in the CDR3. In germline, CDR1 is KGHDR, CDR2 SFDVKD. CDR3: CATGGTDEKLFF. The CDR3 DNA is TGTGCCACCGGAGGGACAGATGAAAAACTGTTTTTT.

V and J are TRBV27 and TRBJ2-1; TRBD2 might be the D (6 bases). The CDR3 loop spans 13 amino acids. The germline gives CDR1 MNHEY, CDR2 SMNVEV (reference sequence). V was shortened by 3 bases and J by 9 bases, with 12 bases between the two germline ends. The CDR3 DNA sequence: TGTGCCAGCAGTTTTGTGACGGGGGTTGAGCAGTTCTTC. It yields the protein CASSFVTGVEQFF.

V and J are TRBV10-2 and TRBJ2-7; 11 nucleotides match TRBD2. The CDR3 totals 13 residues. The V gene's germline CDR1 is WSHSY and CDR2 SAAADI. J lost 8 bases, V lost 2 bases, and 2 bases had no gene match. The CDR3 DNA reads TGCGCCAGCAGTGAGGCTAGCGGGGGGCAGCAGTACTTC. Translating it yields CASSEASGGQQYF.

V gene TRBV9 combines with J gene TRBJ2-5; 7 bases match TRBD2. This CDR3 contains 15 residues. In germline, CDR1 is SGDLS, CDR2 YYNGEE. Trimming cost V 0 bases and J 4 bases; bases outside gene matches: 6. DNA of the CDR3: TGTGCCAGCAGCGTAGGGAGGGGAGGGGTAGAGACCCAGTACTTC. Translating it yields CASSVGRGGVETQYF.

This chain joins TRBV7-9 and TRBJ2-1; tentative D call: TRBD1 (6 bases). The V gene's germline CDR1 is SEHNR and CDR2 FQNEAQ (reference sequence). CDR3 length: 18 amino acids. Trimming took off 4 bases at V and 8 bases at J, with 27 bases between the two ends. The CDR3 bases are TGTGCCAGCAGCTCCGGTGTGGGGGCCAATTGGGGCGTGGATGAGCAGTTCTTC. Its protein is CASSSGVGANWGVDEQFF.

J is TRBJ2-2 and V is TRBV3-1 (or the pseudogene TRBV3-2); D unresolved. The length of the CDR3 is 13 residues. CDR1 is LGHDT and CDR2 is YNNKEL in the germline V gene (reference sequence). Trimming removed 2 bases from V and 4 bases from J, with 5 bases in between. Here the CDR3 DNA reads TGTGCCAGCAGCCAACCAGGCACCGGGGAGCTGTTTTTT. It translates to CASSQPGTGELFF.

The chain couples TRBV21-1 to TRBJ2-6; TRBD1, as called in the table, went unchecked against the DNA. TRBV21-1 is a recognized pseudogene. CDR3 length equals 15 residues. The CDR3 nucleotides are TGTGCCAGCAGCAGACAAGTCTTTGGGGCCAACGTCCTGACTTTC. This sequence encodes CASSRQVFGANVLTF.

The chain combines TRBV3-1 (or the pseudogene TRBV3-2) with TRBJ2-7; TRBD1 matches 7 bases. The CDR3 runs to 14 residues. The germline V gene has CDR1 LGHDT and CDR2 YNNKEL (reference sequence). After removal of 3 bases from V and 6 bases from J, the junction contained 8 bases not matched to a gene. CDR3 coding DNA: TGTGCCAGCAGCCAGTCGGGACAGTACGGCGAGCAGTACTTC. Translating it yields CASSQSGQYGEQYF.

The chain carries TRBV19 and TRBJ1-5, with 8 bases fitting TRBD1. The CDR3 contains 16 residues. CDR1 and CDR2 from the germline V gene are LNHDA and SQIVND (reference sequence). After removal of 5 bases from V and 5 bases from J, the junction contained 11 bases not matched to a gene. The CDR3: CASSYARQGIYQPQHF. CDR3 in DNA: TGTGCCAGTAGTTATGCCCGACAGGGGATCTATCAGCCCCAGCATTTT.

This chain uses TRBV15 with TRBJ2-5; 9 bases fit TRBD1. The length of the CDR3 is 15 residues. Losses at the gene ends were 0 bases for V and 5 bases for J; bases not matched to a gene: 4. The germline gives CDR1 LNHNV, CDR2 YYDKDF (reference sequence). This chain's CDR3 is CATSRDWTGDETQYF. CDR3 nucleotides: TGTGCCACCAGCAGAGATTGGACAGGGGATGAGACCCAGTACTTC.

The chain uses TRBV6-2 or TRBV6-3 and TRBJ2-3; D call uncertain. The V gene lost 5 bases and the J gene lost 5 bases, with 11 bases spanning the gap. The CDR3 contains 13 residues. Germline V CDR1 and CDR2: MNHEY, SVGEGT. CDR3 loop: CASSRGVLDTQYF. The CDR3 DNA reads TGTGCCAGCAGTCGCGGAGTATTAGATACGCAGTATTTT.

This clone was seen a few times. The chain recombines TRBV9 with TRBJ1-6; TRBD1 might be the D (6 bases). The CDR3 totals 14 residues. V was pared by 0 bases and J by 9 bases, with 10 bases between. Germline-derived CDR1 and CDR2 are SGDLS and YYNGEE. CDR3 loop: CASSVEGGGSPLHF. The CDR3 DNA follows: TGTGCCAGCAGCGTAGAAGGGGGGGGTTCACCCCTCCACTTT.

This clone came up a few times. The chain uses TRBV11-3 and TRBJ2-2; 9 nucleotides line up with TRBD2. The junction had 4 bases not matched to a gene; V was cut back by 5 bases and J by 0 bases. Per the germline V gene, CDR1 is SGHNT and CDR2 is YENEEA. The CDR3 contains 16 residues. CDR3 DNA: TGTGCCAGCAGCCGGACTAGCGCTGCGAACACCGGGGAGCTGTTTTTT. Residues: CASSRTSAANTGELFF.

The chain recombines TRBV7-2 with TRBJ1-5, with no clear D. This CDR3 comprises 15 residues. Germline loops: CDR1 SGHTA, CDR2 FQGNSA. Trimming took off 5 bases at V and 5 bases at J, with 16 bases between the two ends. The CDR3 loop is CASSPDGRDDQPQHF. The CDR3 DNA follows: TGTGCCAGCAGCCCGGACGGGAGGGATGATCAGCCCCAGCATTTT.